The 18 T cell receptor beta chains given below trace back to one sample, sequenced in a study of T cells in Graves' hyperthyroidism and ophthalmopathy. It was RNA transcripts that yielded the amplified TCR beta CDR3 regions. HTBI primers were employed in a first-round RT-PCR of the TCR CDR3. TCRdb analysed the multiplex PCR reads with MiXCR anew, one entry per CDR3 protein. The sample shows approximately 530,000 distinct CDR3 sequences, nearly 20% of them seen only once. Input material: blood. Receptors were obtained from a man between 35 and 55 years old with Graves' ophthalmopathy.

This clonotype showed up many times. The chain carries TRBV11-2 and TRBJ2-7, with D unclear. Germline V CDR1 and CDR2: SGHAT, FQNNGV. The V end was cut by 3 bases, the J end by 6 bases, with 9 bases between. The CDR3 has 12 residues. The chain's CDR3 is CASSLSSGEQYF. CDR3 DNA sequence: TGTGCCAGCAGCTTGTCTTCCGGCGAGCAGTACTTC.

This clonotype appeared many times. The chain has TRBV30 and TRBJ1-1; no clear D. Germline V CDR1 and CDR2: GTSNPN, SVGIG (reference sequence). The CDR3 loop spans 16 amino acids. Trimming stripped 0 bases from V and 3 bases from J, with 17 bases between. CDR3 coding DNA: TGTGCCTGGAGTGTACCCCGGTCCCTGTGGGACACTGAAGCTTTCTTT. Its protein product is CAWSVPRSLWDTEAFF.

The chain recombines TRBV4-1 with TRBJ1-5; D gene uncertain. Looked up from germline, CDR1 is MGHRA and CDR2 is YSYEKL. This CDR3 spans 14 amino acids. The V end lost 0 bases, the J end lost 3 bases, and 6 bases lay between the germline ends. The CDR3 region is CASSQDTPNQPQHF. The CDR3 region has the DNA TGCGCCAGCAGCCAAGATACGCCCAATCAGCCCCAGCATTTT.

The chain employs TRBV5-1 and TRBJ2-7; D is undetermined. The CDR3 totals 12 residues. V lost 4 bases and J lost 0, with 5 bases in between. CDR1 and CDR2 from the germline V gene are SGHRS and YFSETQ. The CDR3 DNA is TGCGCCAGCAGCACCAACTCCTACGAGCAGTACTTC. Translated: CASSTNSYEQYF.

This clonotype was detected ten times or more. The rearrangement joins TRBV5-1 to TRBJ2-3; no reliable D call. The CDR3 contains 12 residues. V was trimmed by 2 bases and J by 5 bases, leaving 6 bases between them. CDR1 is SGHRS and CDR2 is YFSETQ in the germline V gene. The chain's CDR3 is CASSLPQDTQYF. CDR3 bases: TGCGCCAGCAGCTTACCACAAGATACGCAGTATTTT. The full variable domain, in which reference TRBV5-1 and TRBJ2-3 provide the parts outside the CDR3, is KAGVTQTPRYLIKTRGQQVTLSCSPISGHRSVSWYQQTPGQGLQFLFEYFSETQRNKGNFPGRFSGRQFSNSRSEMNVSTLELGDSALYLCASSLPQDTQYFGPGTRLTVL.

This chain links TRBV18 with TRBJ2-1; 10 positions match TRBD2. Germline-derived CDR1 and CDR2 are KGHSH and LQKENI. This CDR3 spans 18 amino acids. After removal of 4 bases from V and 5 bases from J, the junction contained 14 bases not matched to a gene. Here the CDR3 DNA reads TGTGCCAGCTCACGCGGGGTTGTAGCGGGAGGAAAGAACAATGAGCAGTTCTTC. Its translation: CASSRGVVAGGKNNEQFF.

The rearrangement links TRBV5-1 to TRBJ1-2; 8 bases fit TRBD1. J lost 6 bases, V lost 9 bases, and 13 bases had no gene match. The germline CDR1 and CDR2 sequences are SGHRS and YFSETQ. The CDR3 has 14 amino acids. CDR3 sequence reads: CATKTYRGSNGYTF. CDR3 DNA: TGCGCCACCAAAACTTACAGGGGGTCGAATGGCTACACCTTC.

CDR3 in DNA: TGTGCCAGCAGCTTAGGGCCTGAGAACACCATATATTTT. It is translated as CASSLGPENTIYF. V usage is TRBV7-2 and J usage is TRBJ1-3; D is undetermined. Germline V gene data show CDR1 as SGHTA and CDR2 as FQGNSA. CDR3 length: 13 amino acids. Trimming cost V 1 base and J 7 bases, with 8 bases left between them.

This chain connects TRBV11-2 to TRBJ2-4; 7 bases map to TRBD1. The V gene's germline CDR1 is SGHAT and CDR2 FQNNGV. The V gene end was trimmed by 5 bases and the J gene end by 6 bases; junction bases not matched to a gene: 4. This CDR3 contains 13 residues. DNA for the CDR3: TGTGCCAGCAGCACAGGGGCGGGAAACATTCAGTACTTC. It translates to CASSTGAGNIQYF.

This clonotype was seen only a few times. The genes are TRBV7-2 and TRBJ2-2; D gene unclear. Germline CDR1 reads SGHTA; CDR2 reads FQGNSA. This CDR3 region has 16 residues. Trimming removed 4 bases from V and 0 bases from J, with 12 bases in between. CDR3 coding DNA: TGTGCCAGCAGCTCCGGGTCCCCAGCGAACACCGGGGAGCTGTTTTTT. It codes for CASSSGSPANTGELFF.

This clonotype has at least ten counts. The rearrangement joins TRBV6-1 to TRBJ2-1, with 12 nucleotides matching TRBD1. V lost 4 bases to trimming and J lost 6 bases; unmatched junction nucleotides: 7. Germline V lookup: CDR1 MNHNS, CDR2 SASEGT. The CDR3 is made up of 16 amino acids. The DNA for the CDR3 is TGTGCCAGCAGTGCCAGGGGACAGGGGGCGGGCAATGAGCAGTTCTTC. Residues: CASSARGQGAGNEQFF.

This clonotype was found many times. This chain uses TRBV7-3 with TRBJ2-1, with 10 nucleotides matching TRBD2. The CDR3 loop spans 16 amino acids. The V gene end was trimmed by 0 bases and the J gene end by 9 bases; junction bases not matched to a gene: 8. CDR1 is SGHTA, CDR2 FQGTGA, per germline. CDR3 sequence reads: CASSLTPAGGPSEQFF. CDR3 nucleotides: TGTGCCAGCAGCTTAACCCCAGCGGGAGGGCCTAGTGAGCAGTTCTTC.

This clonotype came up a few times. The rearrangement joins TRBV11-2 to TRBJ1-2; TRBD1 aligns across 7 bases. Germline V gene data show CDR1 as SGHAT and CDR2 as FQNNGV. This CDR3 has 13 residues. The junction had 8 bases not matched to a gene; V was cut back by 9 bases and J by 4 bases. The CDR3 coding sequence is TGTGCCAGTTCCAGGGGGGGGGCCTATGGCTACACCTTC. It encodes CASSRGGAYGYTF.

This clonotype was observed a few times. The J gene is TRBJ2-1, the V gene TRBV5-1; 8 bases are shared with TRBD2. Germline CDR1 is SGHRS and CDR2 is YFSETQ. Trimming at V came to 4 bases and at J to 7 bases, leaving 7 bases not matched to a gene. The CDR3 runs 14 residues. CDR3 loop: CASSDPGGGNEQFF. In DNA form, the CDR3 reads TGCGCCAGCAGCGACCCGGGGGGGGGTAATGAGCAGTTCTTC.

This clonotype was recorded a few times. The chain combines TRBV9 with TRBJ2-2, with TRBD2 matching over 12 bases. J gave up 4 bases and V 3 bases, and 1 base lay outside the gene matches. CDR1 and CDR2 from the germline V gene are SGDLS and YYNGEE. CDR3 size: 15 residues. CDR3 sequence: CASSASGGATGELFF. The CDR3 coding sequence is TGTGCCAGCAGCGCTAGCGGGGGGGCCACCGGGGAGCTGTTTTTT.

The chain has TRBV3-1 and TRBJ2-5, with TRBD2 as a possible D gene (5 bases). CDR1 is LGHDT and CDR2 is YNNKEL in the germline V gene (reference sequence). The length of the CDR3 is 15 residues. Trimming took 0 bases from V and 2 from J, leaving 10 bases between them. The CDR3 DNA is TGTGCCAGCAGCCAAGATGACTATGTACAAGAGACCCAGTACTTC. It is translated as CASSQDDYVQETQYF.

J is TRBJ1-3 and V is TRBV2; no clear D gene. Germline V gene data show CDR1 as SNHLY and CDR2 as FYNNEI. The CDR3 is made up of 15 amino acids. V was shortened by 1 base and J by 2 bases, with 9 bases between the two germline ends. The CDR3 spells CASSEVAIAGNTIYF. CDR3 sequence (DNA): TGTGCCAGCAGTGAAGTTGCTATTGCTGGAAACACCATATATTTT.

This clonotype has more than one count but fewer than ten. Its ends do not fully match the called genes, so a read error is possible. The chain joins TRBV5-1 to TRBJ2-5; D unclear. This CDR3 has 11 amino acids. The germline V gene encodes CDR1 SGHRS and CDR2 YFSETQ. The CDR3 DNA is TGCGCCAGCAGTTCGACGGAGATCCAGTACTTC. It translates to CASSSTEIQYF.